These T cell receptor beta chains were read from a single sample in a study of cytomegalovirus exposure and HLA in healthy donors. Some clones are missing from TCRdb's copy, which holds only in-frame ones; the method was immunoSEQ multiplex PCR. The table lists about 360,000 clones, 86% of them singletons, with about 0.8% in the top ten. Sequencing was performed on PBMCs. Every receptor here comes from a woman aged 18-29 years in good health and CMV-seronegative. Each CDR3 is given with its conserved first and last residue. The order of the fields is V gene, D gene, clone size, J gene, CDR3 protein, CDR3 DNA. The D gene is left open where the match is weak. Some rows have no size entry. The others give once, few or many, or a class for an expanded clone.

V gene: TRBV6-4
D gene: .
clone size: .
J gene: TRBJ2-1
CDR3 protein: CASSDSPDTGDEQFF
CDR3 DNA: TGTGCCAGCAGTGACTCGCCCGACACAGGCGATGAGCAGTTCTTC

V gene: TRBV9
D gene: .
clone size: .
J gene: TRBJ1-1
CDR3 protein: CASSSGNTEAFF
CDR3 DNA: TGTGCCAGCAGCTCGGGGAACACTGAAGCTTTCTTT

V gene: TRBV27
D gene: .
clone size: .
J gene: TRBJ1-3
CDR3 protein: CASSLQGPSGNTIYF
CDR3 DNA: TGTGCCAGCAGTTTGCAGGGGCCCTCTGGAAACACCATATATTTT

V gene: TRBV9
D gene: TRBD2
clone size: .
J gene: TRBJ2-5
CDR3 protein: CASSVGSGRETQYF
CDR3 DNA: TGTGCCAGCAGCGTAGGTAGCGGGAGAGAGACCCAGTACTTC

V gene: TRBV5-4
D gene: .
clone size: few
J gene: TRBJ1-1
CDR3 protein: CASSLRPGTEAFF
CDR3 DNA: TGTGCCAGCAGCCTGAGACCGGGCACTGAAGCTTTCTTT

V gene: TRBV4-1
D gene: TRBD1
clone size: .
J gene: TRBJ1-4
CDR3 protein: CASSQETGYGEKLFF
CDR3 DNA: TGCGCCAGCAGCCAAGAGACAGGGTATGGTGAAAAACTGTTTTTT

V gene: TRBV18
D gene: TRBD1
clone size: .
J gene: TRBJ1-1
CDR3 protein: CASSADRGNEAFF
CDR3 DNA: TGTGCCAGCTCGGCGGACAGGGGGAATGAAGCTTTCTTT

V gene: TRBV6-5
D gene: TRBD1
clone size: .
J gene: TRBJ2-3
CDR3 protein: CASTGTGGTDTQYF
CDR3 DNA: TGTGCCAGCACCGGGACAGGGGGCACAGATACGCAGTATTTT

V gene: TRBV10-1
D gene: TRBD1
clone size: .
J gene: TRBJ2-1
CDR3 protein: CASSSRQGLNEQFF
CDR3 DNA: TGCGCCAGCTCGTCGAGACAGGGGTTGAATGAGCAGTTCTTC

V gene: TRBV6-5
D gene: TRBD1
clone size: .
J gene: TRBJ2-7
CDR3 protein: CASGQGQEWGEQYF
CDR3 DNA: TGTGCCAGCGGACAGGGACAGGAATGGGGTGAGCAGTACTTC

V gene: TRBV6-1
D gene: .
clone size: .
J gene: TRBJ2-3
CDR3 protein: CASSFLADTQYF
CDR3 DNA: TGTGCCAGCAGCTTCTTAGCAGATACGCAGTATTTT

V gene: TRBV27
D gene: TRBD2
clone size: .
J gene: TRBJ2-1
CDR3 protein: CASSASASGSANEQFF
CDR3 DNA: TGTGCCAGCAGTGCTTCCGCTAGCGGGAGCGCTAATGAGCAGTTCTTC

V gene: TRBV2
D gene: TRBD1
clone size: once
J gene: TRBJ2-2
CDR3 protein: CASRAPGGAGTGELFF
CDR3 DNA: TGTGCCAGCAGAGCCCCAGGGGGCGCGGGGACCGGGGAGCTGTTTTTT

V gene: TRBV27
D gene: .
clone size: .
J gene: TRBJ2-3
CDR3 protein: CASKDLVGAGIRIDTQYF
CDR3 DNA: TGTGCCAGCAAGGACCTTGTGGGGGCCGGGATTAGGATAGATACGCAGTATTTT

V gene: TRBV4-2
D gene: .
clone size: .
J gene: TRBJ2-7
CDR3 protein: CASSQGGLSSYEQYF
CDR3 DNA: TGTGCCAGCAGCCAAGGGGGCTTGAGCTCCTACGAGCAGTACTTC

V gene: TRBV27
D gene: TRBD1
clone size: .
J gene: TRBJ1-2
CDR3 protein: CASSIDRAYGYTF
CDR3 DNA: TGTGCCAGCAGTATAGACAGGGCCTATGGCTACACCTTC

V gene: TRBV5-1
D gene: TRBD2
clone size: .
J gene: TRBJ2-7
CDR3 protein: CASSLAPLAGATYSEQYF
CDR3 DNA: TGCGCCAGCAGCTTGGCCCCCCTAGCGGGAGCCACCTACTCCGAGCAGTACTTC

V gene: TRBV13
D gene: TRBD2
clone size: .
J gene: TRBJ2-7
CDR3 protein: CASSLGTSGPYEQYF
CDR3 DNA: TGTGCCAGCAGCTTAGGGACTAGCGGGCCCTACGAGCAGTACTTC

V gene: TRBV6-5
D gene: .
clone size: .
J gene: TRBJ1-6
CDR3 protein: CASSFTQGWSPLHF
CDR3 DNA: TGTGCCAGCAGTTTTACACAGGGATGGTCACCCCTCCACTTT

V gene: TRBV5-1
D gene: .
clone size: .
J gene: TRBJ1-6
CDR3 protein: CASSPDGAGGPLHF
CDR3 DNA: TGCGCCAGCAGCCCGGACGGAGCCGGGGGTCCCCTCCACTTT

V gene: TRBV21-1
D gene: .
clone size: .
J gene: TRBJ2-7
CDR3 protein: CASSKDTRSGSYEQYF
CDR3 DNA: TGTGCCAGCAGCAAAGACACCCGCAGCGGGAGTTACGAGCAGTACTTC

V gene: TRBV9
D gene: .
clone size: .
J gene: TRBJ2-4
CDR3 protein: CASSPPNGNIQYF
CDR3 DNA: TGTGCCAGCAGCCCGCCGAACGGAAACATTCAGTACTTC

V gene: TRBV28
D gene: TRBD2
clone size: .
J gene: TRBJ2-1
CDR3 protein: CASSASLLAGVLNEQFF
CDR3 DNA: TGTGCCAGCAGTGCCTCCCTCCTAGCGGGGGTTTTGAATGAGCAGTTCTTC

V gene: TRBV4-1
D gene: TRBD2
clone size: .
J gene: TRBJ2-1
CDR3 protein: CASSQDRASGPYNEQFF
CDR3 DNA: TGCGCCAGCAGCCAAGACCGGGCTAGCGGACCCTACAATGAGCAGTTCTTC

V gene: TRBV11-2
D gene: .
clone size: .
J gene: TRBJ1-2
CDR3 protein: CASSKDSNYGYTF
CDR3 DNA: TGTGCCAGCAGCAAGGACTCAAACTATGGCTACACCTTC

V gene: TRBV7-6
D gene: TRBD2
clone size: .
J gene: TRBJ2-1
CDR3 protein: CASSLARNRTSGNYNEQFF
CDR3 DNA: TGTGCCAGCAGCTTAGCGCGGAATCGGACTAGCGGAAACTACAATGAGCAGTTCTTC

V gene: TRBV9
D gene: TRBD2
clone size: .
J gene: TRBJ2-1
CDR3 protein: CASSVGAGDNEQFF
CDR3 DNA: TGTGCCAGCAGCGTAGGGGCGGGAGACAATGAGCAGTTCTTC

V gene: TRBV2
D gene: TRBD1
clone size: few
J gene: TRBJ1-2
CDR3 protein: CASSEQGQTYGYTF
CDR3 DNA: TGTGCCAGCAGTGAACAGGGACAGACCTATGGCTACACCTTC

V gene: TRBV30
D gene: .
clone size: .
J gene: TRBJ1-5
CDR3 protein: CAWSRSRGNQPQHF
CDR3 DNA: TGTGCCTGGAGTCGGAGCAGGGGAAATCAGCCCCAGCATTTT

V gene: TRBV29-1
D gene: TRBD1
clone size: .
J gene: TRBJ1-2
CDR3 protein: CSVETTGWGDYGYTF
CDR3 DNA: TGCAGCGTTGAAACGACAGGGTGGGGGGACTATGGCTACACCTTC

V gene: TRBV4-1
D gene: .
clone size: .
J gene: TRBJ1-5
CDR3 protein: CASSQRGNQPQHF
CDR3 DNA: TGCGCCAGCAGCCAGCGCGGGAATCAGCCCCAGCATTTT

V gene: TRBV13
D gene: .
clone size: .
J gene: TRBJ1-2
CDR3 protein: CASSSAGGANYGYTF
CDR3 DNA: TGTGCCAGCAGCTCAGCGGGAGGAGCTAACTATGGCTACACCTTC

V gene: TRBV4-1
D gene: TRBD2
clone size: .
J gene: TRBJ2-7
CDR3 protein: CASSGAGDYEQYF
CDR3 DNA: TGCGCCAGCAGCGGAGCGGGAGACTACGAGCAGTACTTC

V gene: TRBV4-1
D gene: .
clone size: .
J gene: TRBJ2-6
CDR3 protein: CASSLTGTGANVLTF
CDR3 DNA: TGCGCCAGCAGCCTCACGGGTACTGGGGCCAACGTCCTGACTTTC

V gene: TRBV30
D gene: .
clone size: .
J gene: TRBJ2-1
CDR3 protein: CAWSGGSLGEQFF
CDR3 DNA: TGTGCCTGGAGTGGTGGGAGTTTGGGTGAGCAGTTCTTC

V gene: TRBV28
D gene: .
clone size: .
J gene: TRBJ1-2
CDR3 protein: CASRIYQDYGYTF
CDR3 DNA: TGTGCCAGCAGGATCTATCAGGACTATGGCTACACCTTC

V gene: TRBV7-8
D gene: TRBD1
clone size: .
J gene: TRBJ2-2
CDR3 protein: CASSLVQGHTGELFF
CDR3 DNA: TGTGCCAGCAGCTTAGTACAGGGGCACACCGGGGAGCTGTTTTTT

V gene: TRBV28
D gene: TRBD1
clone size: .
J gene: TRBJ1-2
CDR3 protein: CASSLDRGLYGYTF
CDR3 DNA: TGTGCCAGCAGTTTAGACAGGGGGCTCTATGGCTACACCTTC

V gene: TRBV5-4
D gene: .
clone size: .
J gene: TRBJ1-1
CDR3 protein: CASSWGETEAFF
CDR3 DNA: TGTGCCAGCAGCTGGGGGGAAACTGAAGCTTTCTTT

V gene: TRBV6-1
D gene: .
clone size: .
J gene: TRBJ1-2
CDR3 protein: CATETGPGGYTF
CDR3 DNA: TGTGCCACTGAGACAGGTCCGGGAGGCTACACCTTC

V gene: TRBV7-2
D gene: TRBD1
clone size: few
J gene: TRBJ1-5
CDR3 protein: CASSAGTGSNQPQHF
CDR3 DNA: TGTGCCAGCAGCGCGGGGACAGGGAGCAATCAGCCCCAGCATTTT

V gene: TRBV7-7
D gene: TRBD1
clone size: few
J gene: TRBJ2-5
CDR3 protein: CASSADRGETQYF
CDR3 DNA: TGTGCCAGCAGCGCCGACAGGGGGGAGACCCAGTACTTC

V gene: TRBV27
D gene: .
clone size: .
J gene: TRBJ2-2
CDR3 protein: CASGSYTGELFF
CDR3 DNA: TGTGCCAGCGGCTCGTACACCGGGGAGCTGTTTTTT

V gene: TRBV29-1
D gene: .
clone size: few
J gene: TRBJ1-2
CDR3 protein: CSGGGTTNYGYTF
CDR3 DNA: TGCAGCGGAGGGGGAACAACTAACTATGGCTACACCTTC